A single sample gave rise to the 25 T cell receptor beta chains below, sequenced in a study of T cell repertoires in cytomegalovirus infection. One entry per CDR3 protein results from TCRdb running MiXCR on the reads. Here the sample spans more than 200,000 distinct CDR3 sequences, approximately 8.3% being singletons. The specimen sequenced was PBMCs. The source is a human donor in good health (CMV status not recorded). Some clones in this sample may be carry-over from other donors' samples.

In its sample, this clonotype was seen many times. V usage is TRBV7-8 and J usage is TRBJ2-1; D uncertain. Trimming removed 2 bases at V and 8 bases at J, with 4 bases between. From germline, CDR1 is SGHVS and CDR2 FQNEAQ. The CDR3 length is 11 residues. CDR3 bases: TGTGCCAGCAGCTTAAAGGATGAGCAGTTCTTC. This codes for CASSLKDEQFF.

The genes are TRBV4-1 and TRBJ2-1; the D gene is possibly TRBD1 (6 bases). The V and J ends lost 1 base and 10 bases respectively, with 11 bases between them. CDR1 and CDR2 from the germline V gene are MGHRA and YSYEKL. The CDR3 has 13 residues. CDR3 amino acids: CASSQVQGTEQFF. The CDR3 bases are TGCGCCAGCAGCCAAGTTCAGGGGACAGAGCAGTTCTTC.

This chain links TRBV28 with TRBJ2-3; no definite D call. V was trimmed by 6 bases and J by 6 bases, leaving 16 bases between them. Germline CDR1 is MDHEN and CDR2 is SYDVKM. The CDR3 is made up of 14 amino acids. CDR3 nucleotides: TGTGCCAGCAGGGATACCGGATCGAGGGATACGCAGTATTTT. Translation gives CASRDTGSRDTQYF.

This clonotype came up many times. This chain uses TRBV6-2 or TRBV6-3 with TRBJ2-3; unclear D gene. CDR1 is MNHEY and CDR2 is SVGEGT in the germline V gene. The length of the CDR3 is 14 residues. V lost 3 bases and J lost 6, with 13 bases in between. CDR3 bases: TGTGCCAGCAGTTATAACCAACTCGCGGATACGCAGTATTTT. Its translation: CASSYNQLADTQYF.

Of note for this clonotype: A much larger clone lies a single base off, so this may be a read error. The chain employs TRBV12-3 or TRBV12-4 and TRBJ2-3; D ambiguous. The CDR3 covers 15 residues. With 3 bases removed from V and 0 bases from J, the gap between germline ends came to 10 bases. The CDR3 nucleotides read TGTGCCAGCAGTTTCCTAGTGGGGAGCACAGATACGCAGTATTTT. Translation gives CASSFLVGSTDTQYF.

This clonotype was seen many times. This chain links TRBV7-2 with TRBJ1-1; D gene ambiguous. Germline CDR1 and CDR2: SGHTA and FQGNSA. V gave up 7 bases and J gave up 5 bases, with 20 bases separating them. CDR3 size: 15 residues. Here the CDR3 reads CASTPSRPTSTEAFF. CDR3 nucleotides: TGTGCCAGCACCCCGTCCAGGCCGACAAGTACTGAAGCTTTCTTT.

This clonotype was recorded at least ten times. The V gene is TRBV20-1, the J gene TRBJ1-4, with D uncertain. CDR1 and CDR2 (germline): DFQATT, SNEGSKA (reference sequence). The CDR3 loop spans 14 amino acids. Trimming took 6 bases from V and 7 from J, leaving 18 bases between them. CDR3: CSAGGKGSSEKLFF. DNA of the CDR3: TGCAGTGCGGGCGGGAAAGGGAGTAGTGAAAAACTGTTTTTT.

The J gene is TRBJ2-7, the V gene TRBV2, with TRBD1 matching over 8 bases. Germline assignment: CDR1 SNHLY and CDR2 FYNNEI. The CDR3 covers 15 residues. The junction had 12 bases not matched to a gene; V was cut back by 6 bases and J by 5 bases. CDR3 DNA: TGTGCCAGCAGCCCCGGTACAGGGGGTAAGGACGAGCAGTACTTC. As protein: CASSPGTGGKDEQYF.

This clonotype was observed a handful of times. The chain has TRBV29-1 and TRBJ1-4, with D possibly matching TRBD1 (5 bases). The CDR3 length is 14 residues. The ends were cut back, 6 bases at V and 6 bases at J, with 17 bases in the middle. CDR1 and CDR2 from the germline V gene are SQVTM and ANQGSEA. The CDR3 spells CSVAQGSSDEKLFF. The CDR3 DNA is TGCAGCGTCGCTCAGGGAAGCTCGGATGAAAAACTGTTTTTT. The full variable domain, its missing parts supplied by reference TRBV29-1 and TRBJ1-4, is SAVISQKPSRDICQRGTSLTIQCQVDSQVTMMFWYRQQPGQSLTLIATANQGSEATYESGFVIDKFPISRPNLTFSTLTVSNMSPEDSSIYLCSVAQGSSDEKLFFGSGTQLSVL.

The chain links TRBV5-1 to TRBJ1-1, with a weak D call TRBD1 (5 bases). Trimming took 3 bases from V and 10 from J, leaving 28 bases between them. This CDR3 is built from 17 residues. CDR1 is SGHRS and CDR2 is YFSETQ in the germline V gene. CDR3 DNA: TGCGCCAGCAGCTCCTCCCTCCGACAGCAGGAGGGTCGTGGAGCTTTCTTT. The encoded protein is CASSSSLRQQEGRGAFF.

This clonotype occurred a few times. The chain couples TRBV18 to TRBJ1-6; D gene unclear. The V and J ends lost 5 bases and 9 bases respectively, with 8 bases between them. The germline V gene encodes CDR1 KGHSH and CDR2 LQKENI. The CDR3 spans 12 residues. CDR3: CASSDGPSPLHF. The CDR3 bases are TGTGCCAGCTCAGACGGCCCTTCACCCCTCCACTTT.

The V gene is TRBV6-6, the J gene TRBJ1-3; D may be TRBD1 (5 bases). Germline V gene sequence: CDR1 MNHNY, CDR2 SVGAGI (reference sequence). The CDR3 sequence is 16 residues long. V shed 7 bases and J shed 2 bases, with 18 bases lying between them. The CDR3 reads CASTYDTRGAGNTIYF. DNA of the CDR3: TGTGCCAGCACCTATGACACCCGGGGCGCTGGAAACACCATATATTTT.

This clonotype was counted many times. The chain carries TRBV7-2 and TRBJ2-1, with 9 bases identical to TRBD2. Germline values: CDR1 SGHTA, CDR2 FQGNSA. This CDR3 region has 16 residues. V was clipped by 3 bases and J by 0 bases; unmatched bases: 3. The CDR3 region is CASSFLAGSSYNEQFF. In nucleotides, the CDR3 is TGTGCCAGCAGCTTCCTAGCGGGGAGCTCCTACAATGAGCAGTTCTTC.

This clonotype was counted ten times or more. J is TRBJ1-2 and V is TRBV7-9; 7 nucleotides agree with TRBD1. Germline CDR1 reads SEHNR; CDR2 reads FQNEAQ (reference sequence). V shed 7 bases and J 0 bases; nucleotides not matched to a gene: 11. This CDR3 comprises 16 residues. CDR3 in DNA: TGTGCCAGCACCCCTCTTCCCGGGACAGCTAACTATGGCTACACCTTC. It yields the protein CASTPLPGTANYGYTF.

This clonotype was counted a few times. The chain has TRBV12-3 or TRBV12-4 and TRBJ1-1; D is undetermined. Trimming removed 1 base from V and 10 bases from J, with 4 bases in between. This CDR3 is 10 amino acids long. The CDR3 DNA follows: TGTGCCAGCAGTTTAGTTGGAGCTTTCTTT. Its translation: CASSLVGAFF.

This clonotype has a count of ten or more. The V call is TRBV7-2, the J call TRBJ2-2, with 12 bases identical to TRBD2. V was pared by 5 bases and J by 6 bases, with 4 bases of the junction left unmatched. Germline CDR1 SGHTA, CDR2 FQGNSA. The CDR3 is made up of 15 amino acids. The CDR3 DNA reads TGTGCCAGCAGCCCTCTAGCGGGGGGGCCCGGGGAGCTGTTTTTT. Amino acid sequence: CASSPLAGGPGELFF.

This clonotype has a count of ten or more. V is TRBV12-3 or TRBV12-4 and J is TRBJ2-7; 10 positions match TRBD1. CDR3 length: 16 amino acids. J gave up 2 bases and V 6 bases, and 10 bases lay outside the gene matches. CDR3 sequence: CASSWAAGTGAYEQYF. CDR3 sequence (DNA): TGTGCCAGCAGCTGGGCCGCCGGGACAGGGGCCTACGAGCAGTACTTC.

V and J are TRBV12-3 or TRBV12-4 and TRBJ2-5; TRBD2 might be the D (6 bases). Trimming pared 4 bases from V and 5 bases from J, leaving 17 bases between. The CDR3 runs 15 residues. CDR3 in amino acids: CASSSSSRGGETQYF. The CDR3 bases are TGTGCCAGCAGTTCCTCCTCGCGGGGTGGGGAGACCCAGTACTTC.

This clonotype was found many times. V and J are TRBV6-5 and TRBJ2-5; 8 bases map to TRBD1. Germline-derived CDR1 and CDR2 are MNHEY and SVGAGI. The junction had 10 bases not matched to a gene; V was cut back by 4 bases and J by 0 bases. The CDR3 runs to 17 residues. In DNA form, the CDR3 reads TGTGCCAGCAGTTCTCTGACGACAGGGGAGTACCAAGAGACCCAGTACTTC. Amino acids: CASSSLTTGEYQETQYF.

This clonotype was detected many times. This sequence joins TRBV23-1 and TRBJ2-5; D unresolved. TRBV23-1 is marked as an open reading frame, function uncertain. The CDR3 is 17 residues long. V was trimmed by 2 bases and J by 2 bases, leaving 18 bases between them. The CDR3 spells CASSQRFEPKDQETQYF. Here the CDR3 DNA reads TGCGCCAGCAGTCAAAGGTTTGAACCAAAGGATCAAGAGACCCAGTACTTC.

This clonotype was seen repeatedly, ten times or more. The rearrangement joins TRBV7-9 to TRBJ2-5, with D possibly TRBD2 on 6 matching bases. V shed 3 bases and J shed 5 bases, with 13 bases lying between them. The CDR3 has 14 amino acids. Germline CDR1 is SEHNR and CDR2 is FQNEAQ (reference sequence). The CDR3 spells CASSLVAEFETQYF. For the CDR3, the DNA is TGTGCCAGCAGCTTGGTAGCGGAGTTTGAGACCCAGTACTTC.

The sample holds many counts of this clonotype. The chain is built from TRBV7-2 and TRBJ2-6; D is tentatively TRBD1 or TRBD2 (6 bases each). V was pared by 1 base and J by 4 bases, with 11 bases between. The CDR3 consists of 16 residues. Germline V gene lookup returns CDR1 SGHTA and CDR2 FQGNSA. The CDR3, as DNA: TGTGCCAGCAGCTTAGTAGGGGGGAAGGGGGCCAACGTCCTGACTTTC. Protein product: CASSLVGGKGANVLTF.

This chain links TRBV7-2 with TRBJ2-2; D gene ambiguous. The CDR3 is 13 amino acids. V was trimmed by 1 base and J by 7 bases, leaving 7 bases between them. The germline V gene has CDR1 SGHTA and CDR2 FQGNSA. CDR3 in amino acids: CASSLEGFGELFF. As DNA, the CDR3 is TGTGCCAGCAGCTTAGAGGGTTTCGGGGAGCTGTTTTTT. Filled out from reference TRBV7-2 and TRBJ2-2, the complete variable domain reads GAGVSQSPSNKVTEKGKDVELRCDPISGHTALYWYRQSLGQGLEFLIYFQGNSAPDKSGLPSDRFSAERTGGSVSTLTIQRTQQEDSAVYLCASSLEGFGELFFGEGSRLTVL.

This clonotype turned up a few times. The chain joins TRBV28 to TRBJ1-5, with D possibly being TRBD1 (5 bases). Trimming shortened V by 3 bases and J by 0 bases, and 12 bases separated the two germline ends. The CDR3 totals 16 residues. CDR1 and CDR2 (germline): MDHEN, SYDVKM. The CDR3 is CASSFPGHFSNQPQHF. In nucleotides, the CDR3 is TGTGCCAGCAGTTTCCCCGGACATTTTAGCAATCAGCCCCAGCATTTT.

This clonotype appeared a few times. The CDR3 DNA reads TGTGCCAGCAGTCCCCAGGGTGGAAACTATGGCTACACCTTC. Translating it yields CASSPQGGNYGYTF. The chain employs TRBV28 and TRBJ1-2; TRBD1 is a possible D gene (5 bases). The CDR3 loop spans 14 amino acids. Germline V CDR1 and CDR2: MDHEN, SYDVKM. Trimming removed 5 bases at V and 2 bases at J, with 12 bases between.